One sample yielded the 32 T cell receptor beta chains listed below, sequenced in a study of blood T cell repertoires in COVID-19. Using immunoSEQ multiplex PCR, the repertoire was profiled, and TCRdb retains in-frame clones only, with some absent. Of fewer than 100,000 clones listed, around 90% were seen once; the top ten hold under 0.8%. Sequencing used peripheral blood. These receptors came from a woman older than 75 with acute or convalescent COVID-19.

The chain employs TRBV10-3 and TRBJ1-1; 7 bases agree with TRBD1. CDR3 size: 13 residues. J lost 7 bases, V lost 8 bases, and 10 bases had no gene match. Germline assignment: CDR1 ENHRY and CDR2 SYGVKD. CDR3 loop: CAIGRQGWGEAFF. Written as DNA, the CDR3 is TGTGCCATCGGCAGACAGGGTTGGGGTGAAGCTTTCTTT.

V is TRBV5-6 and J is TRBJ2-7, with 10 bases lining up with TRBD1. CDR3 length equals 15 residues. V lost 0 bases and J lost 2; bases outside the gene matches: 2. The germline V gene encodes CDR1 SGHDT and CDR2 YYEEEE. The CDR3 sequence is CASSLGDRGAYEQYF. The CDR3 DNA reads TGTGCCAGCAGCTTGGGGGACAGGGGCGCCTACGAGCAGTACTTC.

This clone was seen only once. The chain recombines TRBV6-2 or TRBV6-3 with TRBJ2-7, with 8 positions matching TRBD1. Germline CDR1 reads MNHEY; CDR2 reads SVGEGT. The CDR3 consists of 13 residues. V was clipped by 2 bases and J by 6 bases; unmatched bases: 3. CDR3 region: CASSYQTGVEQYF. CDR3 DNA sequence: TGTGCCAGCAGTTACCAGACAGGGGTCGAGCAGTACTTC.

This rearrangement joins TRBV7-9 to TRBJ2-5; D call uncertain. Deletions cut 0 bases from V and 5 bases from J, with 7 bases between. CDR3 length: 13 amino acids. CDR1 is SEHNR, CDR2 FQNEAQ, per germline (reference sequence). CDR3 protein: CASSLAPRETQYF. CDR3 bases: TGTGCCAGCAGCTTAGCCCCTCGGGAGACCCAGTACTTC.

This clone was found once. The chain joins TRBV19 to TRBJ1-2, with 7 bases aligning to TRBD1. The CDR3 length is 15 residues. Germline V gene lookup returns CDR1 LNHDA and CDR2 SQIVND (reference sequence). V was clipped by 3 bases and J by 2 bases; unmatched bases: 6. CDR3 DNA: TGTGCCAGTAGTATGGCGAGGGACAGCAACTATGGCTACACCTTC. Amino acid sequence: CASSMARDSNYGYTF.

The J gene is TRBJ1-6, the V gene TRBV7-8, with TRBD1 identical over 7 bases. Looked up from germline, CDR1 is SGHVS and CDR2 is FQNEAQ. Trimming cost V 0 bases and J 10 bases; bases outside gene matches: 9. This CDR3 is 16 amino acids long. This CDR3 is CASSLAGGQGGSPLHF. The CDR3 DNA is TGTGCCAGCAGCTTAGCCGGTGGGCAGGGGGGCTCACCCCTCCACTTT. Filled out from reference TRBV7-8 and TRBJ1-6, the complete variable domain reads GAGVSQSPRYKVAKRGQDVALRCDPISGHVSLFWYQQALGQGPEFLTYFQNEAQLDKSGLPSDRFFAERPEGSVSTLKIQRTQQEDSAVYLCASSLAGGQGGSPLHFGNGTRLTVT.

This chain joins TRBV4-1 and TRBJ2-3; TRBD2 matches at 8 bases. This CDR3 is 19 amino acids long. Per the germline V gene, CDR1 is MGHRA and CDR2 is YSYEKL. V gave up 2 bases and J gave up 7 bases; unmatched junction bases: 20. CDR3 residues: CASSQLGLVSGGPSYTQYF. CDR3 nucleotides: TGCGCCAGCAGCCAATTGGGGTTGGTGTCGGGAGGGCCGTCTTATACGCAGTATTTT.

The count of this clone is one. The genes are TRBV4-1 and TRBJ2-2; TRBD1 might be the D (6 bases). Trimming left V 1 base short and J 1 base short, with 10 bases between. This CDR3 has 16 amino acids. CDR1 and CDR2 from the germline V gene are MGHRA and YSYEKL. Here the CDR3 reads CASSQATGRNTGELFF. CDR3 nucleotides: TGCGCCAGCAGCCAAGCGACAGGAAGGAACACCGGGGAGCTGTTTTTT.

V is TRBV7-2 and J is TRBJ2-2, with TRBD2 matching over 10 bases. This CDR3 is built from 14 residues. With V trimmed by 5 bases and J by 8 bases, 5 bases remained unmatched. Germline values: CDR1 SGHTA, CDR2 FQGNSA. The CDR3 coding sequence is TGTGCCAGCAGCATGGGACTAGCGTTTGGGGAGCTGTTTTTT. Translating gives CASSMGLAFGELFF. Using reference TRBV7-2 and TRBJ2-2 for the parts outside the CDR3, the full variable domain is GAGVSQSPSNKVTEKGKDVELRCDPISGHTALYWYRQSLGQGLEFLIYFQGNSAPDKSGLPSDRFSAERTGGSVSTLTIQRTQQEDSAVYLCASSMGLAFGELFFGEGSRLTVL.

The CDR3, as DNA: TGCGCCAGCAGCCAAATGGTACTAGCGGGGGGGCCCCCAGATACGCAGTATTTT. It encodes CASSQMVLAGGPPDTQYF. The chain recombines TRBV4-1 with TRBJ2-3; 13 nucleotides match TRBD2. The CDR3 is 18 amino acids. V lost 2 bases, J lost 4 bases, and 9 bases stayed unmatched. CDR1 MGHRA and CDR2 YSYEKL come from the germline V gene.

V is TRBV9 and J is TRBJ2-5; 7 positions agree with TRBD2. The J segment lost 1 base and the V segment lost 1 base, leaving 4 bases of the junction unmatched. The CDR3 runs to 15 residues. The germline V gene encodes CDR1 SGDLS and CDR2 YYNGEE. The CDR3 DNA reads TGTGCCAGCAGCGTACGGGGGGTAGGCCAAGAGACCCAGTACTTC. It encodes CASSVRGVGQETQYF.

This chain links TRBV23-1 with TRBJ2-5; D call uncertain. TRBV23-1 falls under the ORF class, with uncertain function. Trimming left V 7 bases short and J 0 bases short, with 15 bases between. The CDR3 totals 15 residues. CDR3 sequence (DNA): TGCGCCAGCATACATAATCGCAGGAACCAAGAGACCCAGTACTTC. Protein sequence: CASIHNRRNQETQYF.

The gene calls are TRBV28 and TRBJ1-2; D is perhaps TRBD1 (5 bases). The CDR3 runs 10 residues. The V gene's germline CDR1 is MDHEN and CDR2 SYDVKM. Trimming removed 7 bases at V and 7 bases at J, with 7 bases between. CDR3 region: CASNQGGYTF. The CDR3 coding sequence is TGTGCCAGCAACCAGGGTGGCTACACCTTC.

The chain employs TRBV2 and TRBJ2-2; 12 positions agree with TRBD1. The CDR3 covers 14 residues. V lost 7 bases and J lost 4; bases outside the gene matches: 1. CDR1 is SNHLY, CDR2 FYNNEI, per germline. Here the CDR3 reads CASMGQGATGELFF. As DNA, the CDR3 is TGTGCCAGCATGGGACAGGGGGCCACCGGGGAGCTGTTTTTT.

This chain joins TRBV28 and TRBJ1-1; D possibly corresponds to TRBD1 (6 bases). The CDR3 sequence is 12 residues long. Trimming removed 8 bases at V and 8 bases at J, with 15 bases between. Germline V gene sequence: CDR1 MDHEN, CDR2 SYDVKM. The CDR3 DNA reads TGTGCCAGCCCTGGGGGCCCAGGGGAAGCTTTCTTT. Its translation is CASPGGPGEAFF.

V is TRBV19 and J is TRBJ2-2; 9 nucleotides match TRBD1. Looked up from germline, CDR1 is LNHDA and CDR2 is SQIVND (reference sequence). V shed 3 bases, J shed 4 bases, and the junction held 6 bases outside the gene matches. CDR3 length: 16 amino acids. The CDR3 DNA reads as TGTGCCAGTAGTATGGGGACAGGGTTCGGCACCGGGGAGCTGTTTTTT. Its translation is CASSMGTGFGTGELFF.

In DNA form, the CDR3 reads TGTGCCAGCACTCCCGACGGGGGGCCCCTGAACTATGGCTACACCTTC. It codes for CASTPDGGPLNYGYTF. The V and J genes are TRBV6-6 and TRBJ1-2; D may be TRBD1 (6 bases). Germline V gene lookup returns CDR1 MNHNY and CDR2 SVGAGI (reference sequence). The CDR3 is 16 amino acids. Trimming removed 7 bases from V and 2 bases from J, with 20 bases in between.

The chain couples TRBV28 to TRBJ1-6; TRBD1 might be the D (5 bases). V was shortened by 8 bases and J by 0 bases, with 11 bases between the two germline ends. Germline CDR1 and CDR2: MDHEN and SYDVKM. There are 15 residues in the CDR3. CDR3 sequence: CASSQASSYNSPLHF. The CDR3 DNA is TGTGCCAGCTCACAGGCGAGCTCCTATAATTCACCCCTCCACTTT.

The gene calls are TRBV5-1 and TRBJ1-6, with D hard to call. CDR3 length equals 15 residues. Trimming cost V 0 bases and J 10 bases, with 14 bases left between them. Germline V gene lookup returns CDR1 SGHRS and CDR2 YFSETQ. Written as DNA, the CDR3 is TGCGCCAGCAGCTTGGCCGACGGAGTGTGGTCACCCCTCCACTTT. Its protein is CASSLADGVWSPLHF.

The CDR3 protein is CASSLVAGGYGYTF. In DNA, the CDR3 is TGCGCCAGCAGCTTGGTTGCAGGGGGCTATGGCTACACCTTC. The chain combines TRBV5-1 with TRBJ1-2; 7 nucleotides align to TRBD1. J lost 4 bases, V lost 0 bases, and 3 bases had no gene match. The CDR3 contains 14 residues. The V gene's germline CDR1 is SGHRS and CDR2 YFSETQ.

This chain joins TRBV5-1 and TRBJ1-2; D gene ambiguous. The CDR3 is 14 residues long. The V end was cut by 0 bases, the J end by 2 bases, with 8 bases between. Germline V gene data show CDR1 as SGHRS and CDR2 as YFSETQ. CDR3 nucleotides: TGCGCCAGCAGCTTGGACAGCAGCAACTATGGCTACACCTTC. The encoded protein is CASSLDSSNYGYTF.

The gene calls are TRBV5-8 and TRBJ2-5, with 7 nucleotides matching TRBD1. The CDR3 has 15 amino acids. Trimming cost V 3 bases and J 4 bases; bases outside gene matches: 9. The germline V gene encodes CDR1 SGHTS and CDR2 YDEGEE. CDR3 protein: CASSWDSKSGETQYF. The CDR3 DNA is TGTGCCAGCAGCTGGGACAGTAAAAGTGGAGAGACCCAGTACTTC.

This clone was counted only a few times. This chain connects TRBV3-1 (or the pseudogene TRBV3-2) to TRBJ1-6; no clear D. From germline, CDR1 is LGHDT and CDR2 YNNKEL (reference sequence). V was shortened by 1 base and J by 7 bases, with 11 bases between the two germline ends. CDR3 size: 15 residues. The CDR3 nucleotides read TGTGCCAGCAGCCAAGCTCGGAGTAACAATTCACCCCTCCACTTT. As protein: CASSQARSNNSPLHF.

V gene TRBV6-5 combines with J gene TRBJ2-7; 8 nucleotides agree with TRBD1. The CDR3 consists of 13 residues. The germline V gene encodes CDR1 MNHEY and CDR2 SVGAGI. The ends lost 2 bases at V and 10 bases at J; junction bases unmatched: 7. CDR3 DNA: TGTGCCAGCAGTTACCCTCGCGGACAGGGTCAGTACTTC. Protein: CASSYPRGQGQYF.

The V and J genes are TRBV7-2 and TRBJ2-1; 7 bases agree with TRBD1. With 1 base clipped from V and 9 bases from J, the junction kept 9 bases outside the gene matches. This CDR3 contains 15 residues. Germline CDR1 reads SGHTA; CDR2 reads FQGNSA. The CDR3 DNA is TGTGCCAGCAGCTTAGGGGTAGGGGGCCAGGGTGAGCAGTTCTTC. It specifies CASSLGVGGQGEQFF.

The V gene is TRBV7-6, the J gene TRBJ2-3, with D possibly TRBD1 on 5 matching bases. The V gene's germline CDR1 is SGHVS and CDR2 FNYEAQ. V was pared by 2 bases and J by 6 bases, with 15 bases between. The CDR3 loop spans 15 amino acids. The CDR3 reads CASSLRGRVADTQYF. The CDR3, as DNA: TGTGCCAGCAGCTTAAGGGGCAGGGTAGCCGATACGCAGTATTTT.

This clone was counted once. Written as DNA, the CDR3 is TGCGCCAGCAGCTTGAAGGGACAGGGGACCTACGAGCAGTACTTC. The encoded protein is CASSLKGQGTYEQYF. This rearrangement joins TRBV5-1 to TRBJ2-7; 10 bases agree with TRBD1. Germline V gene lookup returns CDR1 SGHRS and CDR2 YFSETQ. The length of the CDR3 is 15 residues. The junction had 3 bases not matched to a gene; V was cut back by 1 base and J by 2 bases.

The chain employs TRBV24-1 and TRBJ2-3, with 9 bases aligning to TRBD2. The J segment lost 4 bases and the V segment lost 3 bases, leaving 4 bases of the junction unmatched. CDR1 is KGHDR, CDR2 SFDVKD, per germline. The CDR3 loop spans 15 amino acids. The CDR3: CATSDRAGGADTQYF. For the CDR3, the DNA is TGTGCCACCAGTGATCGGGCGGGAGGGGCAGATACGCAGTATTTT.

The chain links TRBV6-5 to TRBJ2-5; the match to TRBD2 covers 9 bases. This CDR3 has 16 amino acids. J gave up 5 bases and V 2 bases, and 9 bases lay outside the gene matches. Germline V gene sequence: CDR1 MNHEY, CDR2 SVGAGI. CDR3 sequence reads: CASSYQSGGQRETQYF. In DNA form, the CDR3 reads TGTGCCAGCAGTTACCAGAGCGGGGGGCAAAGGGAGACCCAGTACTTC.

This chain uses TRBV6-4 with TRBJ1-4, with D possibly being TRBD1 (6 bases). From germline, CDR1 is MRHNA and CDR2 SNTAGT. V was trimmed by 6 bases and J by 0 bases, leaving 11 bases between them. This CDR3 has 15 amino acids. CDR3 in amino acids: CASRRGGATNEKLFF. The DNA of the CDR3 is TGTGCCAGCAGAAGAGGGGGGGCAACTAATGAAAAACTGTTTTTT.

CDR3 nucleotide sequence: TGTGCCAGCATCCTCGACAGGGGAGTAACAACTGGGGCCAACGTCCTGACTTTC. It specifies CASILDRGVTTGANVLTF. The chain uses TRBV5-8 and TRBJ2-6; TRBD1 matches 8 bases. CDR1 SGHTS and CDR2 YDEGEE come from the germline V gene. The CDR3 extends over 18 amino acids. The V gene end was trimmed by 6 bases and the J gene end by 2 bases; junction bases not matched to a gene: 13.

The rearrangement joins TRBV6-5 to TRBJ1-2; a weak D match, TRBD1 (5 bases). This CDR3 has 15 residues. V dropped 7 bases and J dropped 4 bases, with 19 bases sitting between them. Germline CDR1 reads MNHEY; CDR2 reads SVGAGI. CDR3 protein: CASTPWGETSYGYTF. The CDR3 region has the DNA TGTGCCAGCACCCCCTGGGGGGAAACAAGCTATGGCTACACCTTC.